What follows is one T cell receptor beta chain and its context. This CDR3 has 16 residues. V was clipped by 0 bases and J by 0 bases, with 9 bases between them. Germline V gene lookup returns CDR1 SGHRS and CDR2 YFSETQ. This sample stems from a study of T cell repertoires in cytomegalovirus infection. About the study: Public TCR beta signatures marked donors with CMV infection and the matching HLA.

From the reads, TCRdb called clonotypes with MiXCR, one entry per CDR3 protein. The sample gives a few hundred thousand distinct CDR3 sequences, roughly 13% of which show up once; roughly 8.7% is in the top ten. The rearrangement joins TRBV5-1 to TRBJ2-2, with no clear D. Sequenced sample: PBMCs. This clonotype originated in a human donor in good health (CMV status not recorded). Some clones in this sample may be carry-over from other donors' samples. This chain's CDR3 is CASSLARTANTGELFF. The CDR3 nucleotides are TGCGCCAGCAGCTTGGCCAGAACTGCGAACACCGGGGAGCTGTTTTTT.